A single sample is the source of the 28 T cell receptor beta chains below, sequenced in a study of blood T cell repertoires in COVID-19. Repertoires were generated with immunoSEQ multiplex PCR, while TCRdb's copy carries only in-frame clones and drops some. The sample records roughly 400,000 clones, approximately 90% being singletons. The sequenced material came from PBMCs or T cells enriched from blood (not recorded which). These receptors were obtained from a woman aged 40 to 49 who had been exposed to COVID-19.

Here the CDR3 reads CASRATGGTGELFF. The CDR3 DNA reads TGCGCCAGCAGGGCGACAGGGGGAACCGGGGAGCTGTTTTTT. The chain combines TRBV10-1 with TRBJ2-2, with 9 bases aligning to TRBD1. CDR1 and CDR2 from the germline V gene are WNHNN and SYGVQD (reference sequence). J gave up 5 bases and V 6 bases, and 4 bases lay outside the gene matches. The CDR3 is made up of 14 amino acids.

The V gene is TRBV6-2 or TRBV6-3, the J gene TRBJ2-7; D is perhaps TRBD1 (6 bases). Germline lookup yields CDR1 MNHEY and CDR2 SVGEGT. The V end lost 0 bases, the J end lost 3 bases, and 9 bases lay between the germline ends. This CDR3 region has 14 residues. The CDR3 DNA reads TGTGCCAGCAGTTACTCTGGACAGAGCTACGAGCAGTACTTC. It codes for CASSYSGQSYEQYF.

V gene TRBV18 combines with J gene TRBJ1-1; the D gene is possibly TRBD1 (5 bases). CDR1 and CDR2 from the germline V gene are KGHSH and LQKENI. Trimming pared 1 base from V and 4 bases from J, leaving 16 bases between. CDR3 length: 16 amino acids. The DNA of the CDR3 is TGTGCCAGCTCACCACGCGGGGTACCCGGGGGCACTGAAGCTTTCTTT. Protein: CASSPRGVPGGTEAFF.

This clone was found a few times. The chain couples TRBV3-1 (or the pseudogene TRBV3-2) to TRBJ2-5, with 9 bases that match TRBD1. CDR1 and CDR2 from the germline V gene are LGHDT and YNNKEL (reference sequence). The junction had 4 bases not matched to a gene; V was cut back by 6 bases and J by 11 bases. The CDR3 runs to 11 residues. The CDR3 sequence is CASRAGTGQYF. The CDR3 DNA is TGTGCCAGCAGGGCTGGGACAGGGCAGTACTTC.

This clone appeared once. Other DNA sequences in this specimen translate into the identical CDR3. The rearrangement uses TRBV19 and TRBJ2-7, with a possible D match to TRBD1 (5 bases). The CDR3 has 13 residues. Between the trimmed V and J ends, which lost 4 bases and 4 bases, there was a span of 11 bases. CDR1 and CDR2 (germline): LNHDA, SQIVND (reference sequence). As DNA, the CDR3 is TGTGCCAGTAGTAAAGGTCAGGGTTACGAGCAGTACTTC. Translating it yields CASSKGQGYEQYF.

The chain employs TRBV7-9 and TRBJ1-2; 7 bases are a match to TRBD1. The CDR3 covers 17 residues. Germline CDR1 reads SEHNR; CDR2 reads FQNEAQ (reference sequence). V lost 5 bases and J lost 3; bases outside the gene matches: 15. The CDR3 is CASSQIMTGRGDYGYTF. The CDR3 nucleotides read TGTGCCAGCAGCCAAATAATGACAGGGCGTGGGGACTATGGCTACACCTTC.

This rearrangement joins TRBV11-2 to TRBJ2-5; tentatively, D is TRBD1 (6 bases). Germline lookup yields CDR1 SGHAT and CDR2 FQNNGV. The CDR3 is 13 residues long. The germline V and J ends were trimmed by 7 bases and 11 bases, with 20 bases remaining between them. The CDR3 loop reads CASTPDGGQWQYF. CDR3 nucleotide sequence: TGTGCCAGCACCCCAGACGGAGGACAGTGGCAGTACTTC.

V gene TRBV19 combines with J gene TRBJ1-1; TRBD1 matches 10 bases. V gave up 4 bases and J gave up 3 bases; unmatched junction bases: 5. The CDR3 is made up of 15 amino acids. CDR1 and CDR2 from the germline V gene are LNHDA and SQIVND (reference sequence). CDR3 in DNA: TGTGCCAGTAGTAGAACCGGGACAGGGGACACTGAAGCTTTCTTT. Translating gives CASSRTGTGDTEAFF.

The V and J genes are TRBV2 and TRBJ2-7; TRBD1 is a possible D gene (5 bases). Between the trimmed V and J ends, which lost 2 bases and 9 bases, there was a span of 11 bases. CDR3 size: 12 residues. Per germline, CDR1 SNHLY and CDR2 FYNNEI. CDR3 coding DNA: TGTGCCAGCAGTGAAAGACAGTTAGCGCAGTACTTC. Amino acids: CASSERQLAQYF.

This rearrangement joins TRBV4-1 to TRBJ1-2; 10 nucleotides agree with TRBD1. The CDR3 extends over 15 amino acids. V gave up 3 bases and J gave up 2 bases; unmatched junction bases: 3. Germline V lookup: CDR1 MGHRA, CDR2 YSYEKL. The DNA for the CDR3 is TGCGCCAGCAGCCAGGGACAGGGGAAAAACTATGGCTACACCTTC. Translation gives CASSQGQGKNYGYTF.

This chain connects TRBV19 to TRBJ2-7; 8 bases map to TRBD2. V gave up 4 bases and J gave up 2 bases; unmatched junction bases: 7. CDR1 is LNHDA, CDR2 SQIVND, per germline (reference sequence). The CDR3 sequence is 15 residues long. This CDR3 reads CASSRAGDGAYEQYF. The CDR3 DNA reads as TGTGCCAGTAGTAGAGCGGGGGACGGGGCCTACGAGCAGTACTTC.

The table lists this clone with a count of one. CDR3 amino acids: CASSGGGRTFYTF. The CDR3 DNA sequence: TGTGCCAGCAGTGGTGGAGGGCGGACTTTCTACACCTTC. V and J are TRBV2 and TRBJ1-2; D remains ambiguous. The germline gives CDR1 SNHLY, CDR2 FYNNEI. Trimming took off 4 bases at V and 10 bases at J, with 16 bases between the two ends. The CDR3 extends over 13 amino acids.

This sequence joins TRBV7-6 and TRBJ1-5, with 8 bases aligning to TRBD1. V dropped 5 bases and J dropped 3; count of bases not matched to a gene: 3. In germline, CDR1 is SGHVS, CDR2 FNYEAQ. The CDR3 totals 14 residues. DNA for the CDR3: TGTGCCAGCAGCAGGACAGGGTTCAATCAGCCCCAGCATTTT. It yields the protein CASSRTGFNQPQHF.

The chain joins TRBV27 to TRBJ2-1; D may be TRBD2 (5 bases). The CDR3 has 16 residues. Between the trimmed V and J ends, which lost 6 bases and 8 bases, there was a span of 23 bases. Germline lookup yields CDR1 MNHEY and CDR2 SMNVEV (reference sequence). The CDR3 loop reads CASRPWSGNGADEQFF. CDR3 DNA sequence: TGTGCCAGCAGACCCTGGTCGGGGAACGGAGCGGATGAGCAGTTCTTC.

The rearrangement links TRBV24-1 to TRBJ1-6; 7 nucleotides agree with TRBD1. From germline, CDR1 is KGHDR and CDR2 SFDVKD. V shed 9 bases and J 8 bases; nucleotides not matched to a gene: 9. This CDR3 region has 14 residues. This CDR3 is CATDRAAQHSPLHF. The CDR3 DNA follows: TGTGCCACCGACAGGGCCGCTCAGCATTCACCCCTCCACTTT.

The chain recombines TRBV14 with TRBJ2-5; no clear D. Germline CDR1 and CDR2: SGHDN and FVKESK. V dropped 6 bases and J dropped 5 bases, with 13 bases sitting between them. The CDR3 length is 13 residues. Written as DNA, the CDR3 is TGTGCCAGCAGTCTGAGGCTTGGGGAGACCCAGTACTTC. Encoded protein: CASSLRLGETQYF. The full variable domain, rest sourced from reference TRBV14 and TRBJ2-5, is EAGVTQFPSHSVIEKGQTVTLRCDPISGHDNLYWYRRVMGKEIKFLLHFVKESKQDESGMPNNRFLAERTGGTYSTLKVQPAELEDSGVYFCASSLRLGETQYFGPGTRLLVL.

The chain joins TRBV29-1 to TRBJ1-1; D might be TRBD1 (5 bases). The CDR3 spans 16 residues. V was clipped by 7 bases and J by 0 bases, with 21 bases between them. Germline V CDR1 and CDR2: SQVTM, ANQGSEA. The CDR3 region is CSGAGRMIYMNTEAFF. The CDR3 DNA sequence: TGCAGCGGTGCGGGACGGATGATCTACATGAACACTGAAGCTTTCTTT.

The V gene is TRBV7-9, the J gene TRBJ1-2; D is perhaps TRBD1 (6 bases). The CDR3 runs 15 residues. V shed 0 bases and J shed 8 bases, with 16 bases lying between them. Germline values: CDR1 SEHNR, CDR2 FQNEAQ (reference sequence). The CDR3 protein is CASSLASGGPWGYTF. Written as DNA, the CDR3 is TGTGCCAGCAGCTTAGCTTCCGGGGGGCCATGGGGCTACACCTTC.

The rearrangement joins TRBV2 to TRBJ1-2, with D hard to call. CDR1 and CDR2 from the germline V gene are SNHLY and FYNNEI. CDR3 length: 14 residues. Trimming shortened V by 0 bases and J by 5 bases, and 10 bases separated the two germline ends. CDR3 sequence reads: CASSEALQAYGYTF. In DNA form, the CDR3 reads TGTGCCAGCAGTGAAGCGCTGCAGGCGTATGGCTACACCTTC.

The sample holds one count of this clone. This chain uses TRBV13 with TRBJ2-1; 13 bases map to TRBD2. Germline CDR1 is PRHDT and CDR2 is FYEKMQ (reference sequence). The V segment lost 1 base and the J segment 6 bases; nucleotides outside the gene matches: 3. The CDR3 runs to 16 residues. Here the CDR3 DNA reads TGTGCCAGCAGCTTAGTGGGACTAGCGGGGACCAATGAGCAGTTCTTC. Amino acid sequence: CASSLVGLAGTNEQFF.

The V call is TRBV5-1, the J call TRBJ2-2; D unresolved. The CDR3 has 12 residues. Germline V gene data show CDR1 as SGHRS and CDR2 as YFSETQ. Trimming cost V 4 bases and J 6 bases, with 7 bases left between them. CDR3 in amino acids: CASSPPPGELFF. The CDR3 region has the DNA TGCGCCAGCAGCCCCCCTCCCGGGGAGCTGTTTTTT.

This clone came up a few times. V gene TRBV3-1 (or the pseudogene TRBV3-2) combines with J gene TRBJ2-3; D is unclear. The CDR3 totals 15 residues. The V gene's germline CDR1 is LGHDT and CDR2 YNNKEL (reference sequence). Between the trimmed V and J ends, which lost 4 bases and 0 bases, there was a span of 11 bases. The CDR3 region is CASSPTSTSTDTQYF. Here the CDR3 DNA reads TGTGCCAGCAGCCCAACATCGACTAGCACAGATACGCAGTATTTT.

The chain is built from TRBV19 and TRBJ2-7; 7 positions match TRBD2. Trimming cost V 10 bases and J 0 bases; bases outside gene matches: 12. Per germline, CDR1 LNHDA and CDR2 SQIVND (reference sequence). The CDR3 runs to 15 residues. The CDR3 spells CATTEHSGRSYEQYF. The CDR3 DNA is TGTGCCACCACGGAGCATAGCGGGCGCTCCTACGAGCAGTACTTC.

The chain employs TRBV15 and TRBJ1-2, with 9 bases that match TRBD1. Trimming cost V 5 bases and J 4 bases; bases outside gene matches: 8. CDR3 length: 15 residues. Germline-derived CDR1 and CDR2 are LNHNV and YYDKDF (reference sequence). CDR3 loop: CATSPRDREGYGYTF. The CDR3 DNA sequence: TGTGCCACCAGCCCCCGGGACAGGGAGGGCTATGGCTACACCTTC.

The gene calls are TRBV2 and TRBJ2-1; a weak D match, TRBD2 (6 bases). V shed 8 bases and J shed 7 bases, with 18 bases lying between them. Germline loops: CDR1 SNHLY, CDR2 FYNNEI. This CDR3 has 14 residues. The CDR3 sequence: CASPGQGGGNEQFF. In DNA form, the CDR3 reads TGTGCCAGCCCTGGCCAGGGTGGGGGGAATGAGCAGTTCTTC.

The rearrangement links TRBV24-1 to TRBJ2-3; 12 bases match TRBD2. V was clipped by 3 bases and J by 5 bases; unmatched bases: 2. This CDR3 is 15 amino acids long. Germline CDR1 and CDR2: KGHDR and SFDVKD. CDR3 bases: TGTGCCACCAGTGATCCGGGACTAGCGGGAGATACGCAGTATTTT. Protein sequence: CATSDPGLAGDTQYF.

The chain joins TRBV18 to TRBJ1-6; D is unresolved. Trimming pared 6 bases from V and 0 bases from J, leaving 9 bases between. Germline V gene data show CDR1 as KGHSH and CDR2 as LQKENI. The CDR3 covers 15 residues. The CDR3 DNA reads as TGTGCCAGCTCGCCCCGGAGCTCCTATAATTCACCCCTCCACTTT. It translates to CASSPRSSYNSPLHF.

The chain carries TRBV5-1 and TRBJ2-1; maybe TRBD1 (6 bases). Germline V gives CDR1 SGHRS, CDR2 YFSETQ. This CDR3 has 17 residues. Deletions cut 2 bases from V and 2 bases from J, with 17 bases between. The CDR3, as DNA: TGCGCCAGCAGCTTCCGAATTAACAGGGCTACCTACAATGAGCAGTTCTTC. This sequence encodes CASSFRINRATYNEQFF.